Below are 25 T cell receptor beta chains sequenced from a single sample in a study of CD8+CD57+ T cells in acquired aplastic anemia. Whoever was chosen for sequencing had shown CD8+CD57+ cell expansion by flow cytometry. The use of genomic DNA as template underpinned the TCR beta VDJ and CDR3 profiling. TCRdb redid the calling of the reads with MiXCR, one entry per CDR3 protein. This sample has a few hundred thousand distinct CDR3 sequences, with approximately 79% found just once. The sample taken for sequencing was sorted CD4+, CD8+, or CD8+CD57+ T cells (not recorded which) from PBMCs. The source is a human donor with aplastic anemia.

V usage is TRBV7-3 and J usage is TRBJ2-3; D call uncertain. There are 12 residues in the CDR3. CDR1 is SGHTA and CDR2 is FQGTGA in the germline V gene. V lost 3 bases to trimming and J lost 8 bases, with 9 bases between them. Written as DNA, the CDR3 is TGTGCCAGCAGCTTGGCGCCAGGTACGCAGTATTTT. This gives the protein CASSLAPGTQYF.

The chain links TRBV11-3 to TRBJ2-4; D is perhaps TRBD1 or TRBD2 (5 bases each). The CDR3 is 12 residues long. Looked up from germline, CDR1 is SGHNT and CDR2 is YENEEA. The V gene lost 8 bases and the J gene lost 9 bases, with 14 bases spanning the gap. CDR3 in DNA: TGTGCCAGCGGCGGAGATGGGACCATTCAGTACTTC. Translated, it gives CASGGDGTIQYF. The full variable domain, in which reference TRBV11-3 and TRBJ2-4 provide the parts outside the CDR3, is EAGVVQSPRYKIIEKKQPVAFWCNPISGHNTLYWYLQNLGQGPELLIRYENEEAVDDSQLPKDRFSAERLKGVDSTLKIQPAELGDSAVYLCASGGDGTIQYFGAGTRLSVL.

A word on this clonotype: A much larger clonotype is one base distant, so this may be a read error. The conserved final phenylalanine or tryptophan is absent from the CDR3, which likely points to a read error. The limits of the CDR3 on the DNA are not certain, so only TCRdb's listed CDR3 is given. The chain recombines TRBV7-3 with TRBJ2-3. CDR1 and CDR2 (germline): SGHTA, FQGTGA. Counting both end residues, the CDR3 totals 13 amino acids. CDR3 residues: CASSLGASVTDTQ.

This clonotype was found a few times. The V call is TRBV27, the J call TRBJ1-2; no clear D. The germline V and J ends were trimmed by 1 base and 4 bases, with 13 bases remaining between them. The CDR3 sequence is 15 residues long. Per the germline V gene, CDR1 is MNHEY and CDR2 is SMNVEV (reference sequence). CDR3 sequence reads: CASSLYSGKGYGYTF. The CDR3 region has the DNA TGTGCCAGCAGTTTATATTCGGGGAAGGGCTATGGCTACACCTTC.

The genes are TRBV7-8 and TRBJ1-1; a weak D match, TRBD1 (5 bases). The CDR3 is 16 amino acids. With 5 bases removed from V and 7 bases from J, the gap between germline ends came to 23 bases. CDR1 and CDR2 (germline): SGHVS, FQNEAQ. The CDR3 nucleotides read TGTGCCAGCAGCCTAGGGAGAGGTCCCTCTGGGGGTGAAGCTTTCTTT. It specifies CASSLGRGPSGGEAFF.

Details on this clonotype: The conserved final phenylalanine or tryptophan is absent from the CDR3, which likely points to a read error. The limits of the CDR3 on the DNA are not certain, so only TCRdb's listed CDR3 is given. The V gene is TRBV2, the J gene TRBJ1-1; TRBD1 was called by the table and not checked on the DNA. Both ends counted, the CDR3 spans 16 residues. Germline values: CDR1 SNHLY, CDR2 FYNNEI. CDR3 sequence reads: CASSEGGTDTKSYGLC.

There are a few counts of this clonotype. CDR3 nucleotides: TGCGCCAGCAGCTTGGGGACTGAAGCTTTGTACTTC. Translating gives CASSLGTEALYF. The chain combines TRBV5-1 with TRBJ2-5, with D maybe TRBD2 (5 bases). CDR1 is SGHRS, CDR2 YFSETQ, per germline. The V gene lost 0 bases and the J gene lost 13 bases, with 13 bases spanning the gap. This CDR3 has 12 residues.

As for this clonotype: The conserved final phenylalanine or tryptophan is absent from the CDR3, which likely points to a read error. It is unclear where the CDR3 begins or ends on the DNA, so no DNA is shown, and the CDR3 is as TCRdb lists it. This chain uses TRBV9 with TRBJ1-2. The germline CDR1 and CDR2 sequences are SGDLS and YYNGEE. The CDR3 extends over 13 residues, inclusive of both ends. CDR3 residues: CASGGAGNIHYFV.

The chain is built from TRBV7-2 and TRBJ1-2; 8 nucleotides align to TRBD1. CDR1 is SGHTA, CDR2 FQGNSA, per germline. The CDR3 is 15 residues long. With V trimmed by 6 bases and J by 4 bases, 10 bases remained unmatched. DNA of the CDR3: TGTGCCAGCAGTGGCGGTCGGCAGGGGGCCTATGGCTACACCTTC. Its protein product is CASSGGRQGAYGYTF. Variable domain in full (rest from reference TRBV7-2 and TRBJ1-2): GAGVSQSPSNKVTEKGKDVELRCDPISGHTALYWYRQSLGQGLEFLIYFQGNSAPDKSGLPSDRFSAERTGGSVSTLTIQRTQQEDSAVYLCASSGGRQGAYGYTFGSGTRLTVV.

The chain combines TRBV7-2 with TRBJ2-3, with D uncertain. Germline V gene data show CDR1 as SGHTA and CDR2 as FQGNSA. Trimming cost V 3 bases and J 10 bases, with 17 bases left between them. The CDR3 extends over 14 amino acids. CDR3: CASSFAADPDAQYF. CDR3 DNA sequence: TGTGCCAGCAGCTTTGCGGCAGACCCCGATGCGCAGTATTTT.

V and J are TRBV13 and TRBJ1-2, with D possibly being TRBD1 (6 bases). Germline CDR1 and CDR2: PRHDT and FYEKMQ (reference sequence). The CDR3 covers 16 residues. V was trimmed by 5 bases and J by 6 bases, leaving 22 bases between them. The CDR3 DNA reads TGTGCCAGCAGCCATGGACAGTTTCCCGTTTGGCATGGCTACACCTTC. It is translated as CASSHGQFPVWHGYTF.

In the case of this clonotype: The conserved phenylalanine or tryptophan is not found at the CDR3 terminus, so this likely reflects a read error. Because the CDR3's place on the DNA is in doubt, the DNA is left out and the CDR3 is given as listed by TCRdb. V is TRBV15 and J is TRBJ2-1; TRBD2, as called in the table, went unchecked against the DNA. The CDR3 sequence runs 15 residues, both termini included. Germline CDR1 LNHNV, CDR2 YYDKDF (reference sequence). The CDR3 sequence is CTTSRGREQENQYFL.

The gene calls are TRBV7-9 and TRBJ1-2, with TRBD1 matching 7 bases. V lost 5 bases to trimming and J lost 3 bases; unmatched junction nucleotides: 6. This CDR3 contains 14 residues. The germline gives CDR1 SEHNR, CDR2 FQNEAQ (reference sequence). The CDR3 here is CASSHETGDYGYTF. CDR3 DNA sequence: TGTGCCAGCAGCCACGAAACAGGGGACTATGGCTACACCTTC.

V gene TRBV11-2 combines with J gene TRBJ1-2, with D perhaps matching TRBD1 (5 bases). CDR3 length equals 15 residues. The V and J ends lost 2 bases and 3 bases respectively, with 13 bases between them. Germline-derived CDR1 and CDR2 are SGHAT and FQNNGV. CDR3 DNA: TGTGCCAGCAGCTTAAAAGGGGCAGCCGACTATGGCTACACCTTC. It codes for CASSLKGAADYGYTF.

In the case of this clonotype: At one end the junction does not follow the germline gene, possibly because of a read error. The V call is TRBV9, the J call TRBJ2-1; D is undetermined. CDR1 is SGDLS and CDR2 is YYNGEE in the germline V gene. This CDR3 is 13 amino acids long. The DNA of the CDR3 is TGTGCCAGCAGCGATGGCAGATTAGAAGATACGCAGTTC. This codes for CASSDGRLEDTQF.

A word on this clonotype: An end of the junction does not agree with germline; a read error may underlie this. The CDR3 reads CASSLEGGRATQSF. The CDR3 bases are TGTGCCAGCAGCTTAGAGGGAGGTCGGGCTACGCAGTCTTTT. This chain uses TRBV7-8 with TRBJ2-3, with TRBD2 as a possible D gene (6 bases). The germline CDR1 and CDR2 sequences are SGHVS and FQNEAQ. CDR3 length equals 14 residues.

This clonotype has only one observation. The chain employs TRBV11-3 and TRBJ2-3; D is unclear. This CDR3 is built from 15 residues. Germline loops: CDR1 SGHNT, CDR2 YENEEA. The V end was cut by 0 bases, the J end by 3 bases, with 10 bases between. DNA for the CDR3: TGTGCCAGCAGCTTAGATCTCGCAGGAACAGATACGCAGTATTTT. The encoded protein is CASSLDLAGTDTQYF.

Concerning this clonotype itself: A much larger clone differs from this one at a single base, so this may be a read error. CDR3 amino acids: CASSVGVDFSDEHF. The CDR3 coding sequence is TGTGCCAGCAGCGTAGGAGTGGACTTTTCCGACGAGCACTTC. J is TRBJ2-7 and V is TRBV9, with a weak D call TRBD2 (5 bases). There are 14 residues in the CDR3. Germline V gene data show CDR1 as SGDLS and CDR2 as YYNGEE.

The genes are TRBV4-3 and TRBJ1-2; D is undetermined. The CDR3 length is 13 residues. CDR1 and CDR2 (germline): LGHNA, YSLEER. The CDR3 loop reads CAFIQGLAGGYTF. The DNA for the CDR3 is TGCGCTTTCATCCAAGGCCTTGCAGGTGGCTACACCTTC.

V gene TRBV7-3 combines with J gene TRBJ1-1, with D hard to call. The V end lost 2 bases, the J end lost 12 bases, and 22 bases lay between the germline ends. The CDR3 is 15 amino acids. Germline V gene lookup returns CDR1 SGHTA and CDR2 FQGTGA. The CDR3 loop reads CASSLDRATSTTSFF. CDR3 nucleotide sequence: TGTGCCAGCAGCTTAGATCGGGCAACGAGCACTACTTCTTTCTTT. The full variable domain, in which reference TRBV7-3 and TRBJ1-1 provide the parts outside the CDR3, is GAGVSQTPSNKVTEKGKYVELRCDPISGHTALYWYRQSLGQGPEFLIYFQGTGAADDSGLPNDRFFAVRPEGSVSTLKIQRTERGDSAVYLCASSLDRATSTTSFFGQGTRLTVV.

CDR3 DNA: TGTGCCAGCAGCCCTACTACTTACACAGATACGCAGTATTTT. It yields the protein CASSPTTYTDTQYF. This sequence joins TRBV7-9 and TRBJ2-3; no definite D call. With 5 bases removed from V and 2 bases from J, the gap between germline ends came to 11 bases. Germline CDR1 reads SEHNR; CDR2 reads FQNEAQ (reference sequence). The CDR3 is made up of 14 amino acids.

V and J are TRBV4-2 and TRBJ2-7; no reliable D call. Germline V lookup: CDR1 LGHNA, CDR2 YNFKEQ. The CDR3 is 15 amino acids. CDR3 protein: CAGSQVSGVPYEQYV. Here the CDR3 DNA reads TGTGCCGGCAGCCAAGTCTCGGGTGTCCCATACGAGCAGTACGTC.

This clonotype occurred many times. This chain joins TRBV5-1 and TRBJ2-7, with 7 bases identical to TRBD1. CDR1 and CDR2 from the germline V gene are SGHRS and YFSETQ. J was trimmed by 6 bases and V by 9 bases; bases with no gene match: 9. This CDR3 region has 12 residues. DNA for the CDR3: TGCGCCACCAGACAGGGTATGGGCGAGCAGTACTTC. Translated: CATRQGMGEQYF.

This clonotype was seen just once. At one end the junction does not follow the germline gene, possibly because of a read error. The chain has TRBV24-1 and TRBJ2-1; D ambiguous. Looked up from germline, CDR1 is KGHDR and CDR2 is SFDVKD. The CDR3 has 11 residues. The CDR3 is CATRSGHDQFF. The CDR3, as DNA: TGTGCCACCAGGTCCGGCCATGACCAGTTCTTC.

In the case of this clonotype: One end of the junction varies from germline; a read error may be responsible. J is TRBJ2-1 and V is TRBV7-8; the D is unclear. The CDR3 consists of 15 residues. The germline V gene has CDR1 SGHVS and CDR2 FQNEAQ. CDR3 region: CASSIARGPYTEQFF. The CDR3 DNA follows: TGTGCCAGTAGTATAGCTAGAGGTCCCTACACTGAGCAGTTCTTC.